The following is a T cell receptor (beta chain) sequence with its context. This sample was included in a study of blood T cell repertoires in COVID-19. On the study more broadly: The study drew acute and convalescent COVID-19 samples from the United States, Italy and Spain. T cells, B-cell-depleted T cells, or PBMCs supplied cDNA or gDNA.

Source study methods: Nucleated cell number was recorded as an estimate derived from reference gene primer amplification. Assay: immunoSEQ multiplex PCR; the TCRdb copy retains only in-frame clones and omits some. V, J and clone size are those of that table, while D and trimming were read from the DNA. The data contain about 75,000 clones, around 90% of them singletons. The CDR3 totals 13 residues. The germline V gene has CDR1 SGHTA and CDR2 FQGTGA. V dropped 4 bases and J dropped 4; count of bases not matched to a gene: 2. This clonotype originated in a woman aged 45-60 years with acute or convalescent COVID-19. The J gene is TRBJ1-2, the V gene TRBV7-3; 8 positions agree with TRBD1. Material for sequencing was peripheral blood. The CDR3 sequence is CASSSTGGYGYTF. The CDR3 nucleotides read TGTGCCAGCAGCTCTACAGGGGGCTATGGCTACACCTTC.